Each of the 17 T cell receptor beta chains below was sequenced from the same sample in a study of T cells in Graves' hyperthyroidism and ophthalmopathy. RNA transcripts gave rise to amplified TCR beta CDR3 regions. With the HTBI primer set, the TCR CDR3 went through a first round of RT-PCR. Via MiXCR, TCRdb re-called the multiplex PCR reads, giving one row per CDR3 protein. Of more than 450,000 distinct CDR3 sequences in the sample, approximately 15% were seen once. Sequenced input: blood. Receptor source: a woman aged 40 to 50 with Graves' hyperthyroidism.

The count of this clonotype is one. The chain uses TRBV29-1 and TRBJ2-7, with TRBD2 as a possible D gene (6 bases). Germline V gene data show CDR1 as SQVTM and CDR2 as ANQGSEA. V gave up 3 bases and J gave up 3 bases, with 15 bases separating them. The CDR3 sequence is 14 residues long. The chain's CDR3 is CSVDSGREDYEQYF. CDR3 nucleotide sequence: TGCAGCGTTGATAGCGGCAGGGAAGACTACGAGCAGTACTTC.

This clonotype was counted many times. The gene calls are TRBV7-2 and TRBJ2-7; no firm D call. Trimming removed 1 base at V and 3 bases at J, with 10 bases between. Germline values: CDR1 SGHTA, CDR2 FQGNSA. The CDR3 runs to 14 residues. This CDR3 is CASSLVLWNYEQYF. The CDR3 DNA sequence: TGTGCCAGCAGCTTAGTCCTGTGGAACTACGAGCAGTACTTC.

This clonotype was observed many times. This chain joins TRBV27 and TRBJ2-5, with 9 bases aligning to TRBD1. There are 15 residues in the CDR3. Unmatched junction bases numbered 7, after V lost 4 bases and J lost 4 bases. The V gene's germline CDR1 is MNHEY and CDR2 SMNVEV (reference sequence). CDR3 loop: CASSSGTGFRETQYF. The CDR3 DNA reads TGTGCCAGCAGTTCCGGGACAGGGTTTCGAGAGACCCAGTACTTC.

This clonotype has more than one count but fewer than ten. CDR3 bases: TGTGCCAGCAGCCCCACAGGGGGCAGGGGCTACACCTTC. Translated, it gives CASSPTGGRGYTF. This chain connects TRBV6-1 to TRBJ1-2, with 9 bases lining up with TRBD1. Trimming removed 6 bases from V and 8 bases from J; junction bases left unmatched: 7. This CDR3 is built from 13 residues. CDR1 is MNHNS, CDR2 SASEGT, per germline.

This clonotype has only a few counts. The chain uses TRBV7-9 and TRBJ2-7; D may correspond to TRBD1 or TRBD2 (6 bases each). CDR1 and CDR2 from the germline V gene are SEHNR and FQNEAQ (reference sequence). The CDR3 length is 17 residues. V was trimmed by 5 bases and J by 6 bases, leaving 26 bases between them. The CDR3 nucleotides are TGTGCCAGCAGCCCAAGGGGGGCCGCACCGGTGGCTTTCGAGCAGTACTTC. Its protein product is CASSPRGAAPVAFEQYF. The whole variable domain, filled in from reference TRBV7-9 and TRBJ2-7, reads DTGVSQNPRHKITKRGQNVTFRCDPISEHNRLYWYRQTLGQGPEFLTYFQNEAQLEKSRLLSDRFSAERPKGSFSTLEIQRTEQGDSAMYLCASSPRGAAPVAFEQYFGPGTRLTVT.

There are many counts of this clonotype. This chain uses TRBV11-2 with TRBJ2-7; 11 bases are shared with TRBD1. The CDR3 spans 15 residues. After removal of 6 bases from V and 3 bases from J, the junction contained 7 bases not matched to a gene. CDR1 is SGHAT and CDR2 is FQNNGV in the germline V gene. CDR3 DNA sequence: TGTGCCAGCAGTTTGGCCGGGACAGGGGGCTACGAGCAGTACTTC. This encodes CASSLAGTGGYEQYF. The variable domain in full, with the rest retrieved from reference TRBV11-2 and TRBJ2-7, is EAGVAQSPRYKIIEKRQSVAFWCNPISGHATLYWYQQILGQGPKLLIQFQNNGVVDDSQLPKDRFSAERLKGVDSTLKIQPAKLEDSAVYLCASSLAGTGGYEQYFGPGTRLTVT.

This clonotype was seen a few times. This sequence joins TRBV11-3 and TRBJ2-2, with no clear D. Trimming removed 6 bases at V and 0 bases at J, with 8 bases between. CDR1 is SGHNT and CDR2 is YENEEA in the germline V gene. The CDR3 covers 14 residues. The chain's CDR3 is CASREIANTGELFF. CDR3 coding DNA: TGTGCCAGCAGGGAAATCGCGAACACCGGGGAGCTGTTTTTT.

This clonotype was picked up a small number of times. This sequence joins TRBV6-5 and TRBJ2-3, with 12 bases matching TRBD2. The CDR3 sequence is 17 residues long. Germline V lookup: CDR1 MNHEY, CDR2 SVGAGI. Trimming removed 2 bases from V and 3 bases from J; junction bases left unmatched: 6. The CDR3 loop reads CASSYPSSGRGTDTQYF. DNA of the CDR3: TGTGCCAGCAGTTACCCCTCTAGCGGGAGGGGGACAGATACGCAGTATTTT.

The J gene is TRBJ2-2, the V gene TRBV5-1, with no clear D. Germline V gene data show CDR1 as SGHRS and CDR2 as YFSETQ. This CDR3 is built from 13 residues. V shed 4 bases and J shed 5 bases, with 9 bases lying between them. CDR3 DNA sequence: TGCGCCAGCAGCAAGGACCTAACCGGGGAGCTGTTTTTT. This encodes CASSKDLTGELFF.

The table lists this clonotype with many counts. The chain is built from TRBV7-9 and TRBJ2-3, with a weak D call TRBD2 (6 bases). CDR3 length: 15 residues. With 2 bases removed from V and 5 bases from J, the gap between germline ends came to 14 bases. Per germline, CDR1 SEHNR and CDR2 FQNEAQ (reference sequence). CDR3 sequence (DNA): TGTGCCAGCAGCTTATATGGAGGGGCCGAAGATACGCAGTATTTT. It translates to CASSLYGGAEDTQYF.

This clonotype was seen many times. The CDR3 spells CASSPPRSRLANEQYF. For the CDR3, the DNA is TGTGCCAGCTCACCACCCCGGAGCAGACTAGCGAACGAGCAGTACTTC. The rearrangement uses TRBV18 and TRBJ2-7; TRBD2 matches 8 bases. Germline V gene sequence: CDR1 KGHSH, CDR2 LQKENI. J lost 5 bases, V lost 0 bases, and 9 bases had no gene match. CDR3 length equals 16 residues.

This clonotype was found once. A much more abundant neighbour one base away suggests this may be a read error. The chain uses TRBV5-1 and TRBJ2-1; no reliable D call. The length of the CDR3 is 12 residues. CDR1 is SGHRS, CDR2 YFSETQ, per germline. CDR3 amino acids: CAGRPDYNEQFF. CDR3 nucleotides: TGCGCCGGCAGACCTGACTACAATGAGCAGTTCTTC.

In its sample, this clonotype was seen many times. This chain joins TRBV27 and TRBJ1-1, with TRBD1 as a possible D gene (5 bases). CDR1 is MNHEY, CDR2 SMNVEV, per germline (reference sequence). V lost 3 bases to trimming and J lost 1 base, with 9 bases between them. This CDR3 contains 14 residues. The CDR3 reads CASSFPGSNTEAFF. The DNA for the CDR3 is TGTGCCAGCAGTTTTCCAGGGTCGAACACTGAAGCTTTCTTT.

This clonotype was picked up many times. The chain couples TRBV30 to TRBJ2-7; 11 bases match TRBD2. Trimming took 5 bases from V and 5 from J; bases not matched to a gene: 8. The germline V gene encodes CDR1 GTSNPN and CDR2 SVGIG (reference sequence). This CDR3 is built from 14 residues. The CDR3 coding sequence is TGTGCCTGGGGTCTAGCGGGAGGAGGCAACGAGCAGTACTTC. Amino acid sequence: CAWGLAGGGNEQYF.

This clonotype was detected many times. The chain links TRBV12-3 or TRBV12-4 to TRBJ2-2; D is ambiguous. This CDR3 comprises 18 residues. V lost 3 bases and J 1 base, leaving 18 bases between the germline ends. This CDR3 is CASSFYIAGHRNTGELFF. CDR3 DNA: TGTGCCAGCAGTTTTTATATTGCAGGTCACCGGAACACCGGGGAGCTGTTTTTT.

This clonotype came up many times. The chain employs TRBV18 and TRBJ2-2; no firm D call. The CDR3 sequence is 14 residues long. Germline assignment: CDR1 KGHSH and CDR2 LQKENI. The V gene lost 3 bases and the J gene lost 6 bases, with 11 bases spanning the gap. CDR3 in amino acids: CASSPKRAAGELFF. The CDR3 coding sequence is TGTGCCAGCTCACCTAAACGGGCCGCCGGGGAGCTGTTTTTT.

This clonotype appeared many times. The genes are TRBV7-8 and TRBJ2-7; TRBD2 matches 12 bases. V lost 5 bases to trimming and J lost 4 bases; unmatched junction nucleotides: 6. CDR1 is SGHVS and CDR2 is FQNEAQ in the germline V gene. The CDR3 runs to 15 residues. CDR3 nucleotide sequence: TGTGCCAGCAGCGCCGCTAGCGGGAGGGCGTACGAGCAGTACTTC. Its protein is CASSAASGRAYEQYF. Full variable domain (missing parts from reference TRBV7-8 and TRBJ2-7): GAGVSQSPRYKVAKRGQDVALRCDPISGHVSLFWYQQALGQGPEFLTYFQNEAQLDKSGLPSDRFFAERPEGSVSTLKIQRTQQEDSAVYLCASSAASGRAYEQYFGPGTRLTVT.